Listed below are T cell receptor beta chains from one sample, sequenced in a study of T cell changes during pregnancy in multiple sclerosis. Measured with immunoSEQ multiplex PCR; TCRdb has only the in-frame clones, and not every one. This table has fewer than 30,000 clones, 90% to 95% appearing once. Material: CD8+ T cells from peripheral blood mononuclear cells, obtained before pregnancy. The receptor source for this set is a female donor with multiple sclerosis, enrolled in a pregnancy study. CDR3s include the opening cysteine and the closing phenylalanine or tryptophan. The D gene is left open where the match is weak. Size is stated for part of the rows, as once, few or many counts, or as a class when the clone is expanded.

cdr3_aa | cdr3_nt | j_call | cdr3_length | clone_size | v_call | d_call
CASSLAQSGGGSDTQYF | TGTGCCAGCAGCTTAGCGCAGAGCGGGGGGGGGTCAGATACGCAGTATTTT | TRBJ2-3 | 17 | - | TRBV7-9 | TRBD2
CASSETGGPGPYEQYF | TGTGCCAGCAGCGAGACGGGAGGGCCGGGACCCTACGAGCAGTACTTC | TRBJ2-7 | 16 | - | TRBV9 | TRBD2
CASSSPVESEQFF | TGTGCCAGCAGCTCGCCTGTGGAGAGTGAGCAGTTCTTC | TRBJ2-1 | 13 | - | TRBV5-4 | -
CASSPFGLLNTEAFF | TGCGCCAGCAGCCCCTTCGGGTTGCTGAACACTGAAGCTTTCTTT | TRBJ1-1 | 15 | - | TRBV4-1 | -
CAWSPGLDEQFF | TGTGCCTGGAGTCCAGGGTTAGATGAGCAGTTCTTC | TRBJ2-1 | 12 | - | TRBV30 | -
CASSETIAAHQPQHF | TGTGCCAGCAGTGAAACTATAGCCGCGCATCAGCCCCAGCATTTT | TRBJ1-5 | 15 | - | TRBV2 | -
CASSVRLAGAFEQFF | TGTGCCAGCAGTGTTCGACTAGCGGGAGCATTTGAGCAGTTCTTC | TRBJ2-1 | 15 | - | TRBV6-1 | TRBD2
CASSFSTGMNEQFF | TGTGCCAGCAGTTTCTCGACAGGGATGAATGAGCAGTTCTTC | TRBJ2-1 | 14 | - | TRBV6-5 | TRBD1
CASSYQGLTYEQYF | TGTGCCAGCAGTTATCAGGGGCTGACCTACGAGCAGTACTTC | TRBJ2-7 | 14 | - | TRBV27 | -
CASTGTGGRYGYTF | TGTGCCAGTACAGGGACAGGGGGCCGATATGGCTACACCTTC | TRBJ1-2 | 14 | - | TRBV19 | TRBD1
CASSPPRDRVYNEQFF | TGTGCCAGCAGCCCGCCCAGGGACAGGGTCTACAATGAGCAGTTCTTC | TRBJ2-1 | 16 | - | TRBV7-9 | TRBD1
CASSERDSQGSIYGYTF | TGTGCCAGCAGTGAGAGGGACAGCCAGGGGTCGATCTATGGCTACACCTTC | TRBJ1-2 | 17 | - | TRBV6-4 | TRBD1
CAWRRGTSGYTDTQYF | TGTGCCTGGAGGCGAGGGACTAGCGGTTACACAGATACGCAGTATTTT | TRBJ2-3 | 16 | - | TRBV30 | TRBD2
CASSRGGETEAFF | TGTGCCAGCAGCAGGGGGGGGGAGACTGAAGCTTTCTTT | TRBJ1-1 | 13 | - | TRBV9 | -
CASSLSGGYTDTQYF | TGCGCCAGCAGCCTTAGCGGGGGGTACACAGATACGCAGTATTTT | TRBJ2-3 | 15 | - | TRBV5-1 | TRBD2
CASSLGSGWATDTQYF | TGTGCCAGCAGCTTAGGTTCAGGATGGGCCACAGATACGCAGTATTTT | TRBJ2-3 | 16 | - | TRBV7-6 | -
CASRTGTGNTEAFF | TGTGCCAGCAGGACCGGGACAGGGAACACTGAAGCTTTCTTT | TRBJ1-1 | 14 | - | TRBV5-4 | TRBD1
CASREGGRTDTQYF | TGTGCCAGTAGGGAGGGCGGACGCACAGATACGCAGTATTTT | TRBJ2-3 | 14 | - | TRBV19 | -
CASSLAAGGGNEQFF | TGTGCCAGCAGCTTAGCAGCGGGAGGAGGTAATGAGCAGTTCTTC | TRBJ2-1 | 15 | - | TRBV11-2 | TRBD2
CSVRGTGALNEQFF | TGCAGCGTTAGGGGGACAGGGGCTCTCAATGAGCAGTTCTTC | TRBJ2-1 | 14 | - | TRBV29-1 | TRBD1
CASSLGGGTGIYEQYF | TGCGCCAGCAGCCTCGGGGGTGGGACAGGGATCTACGAGCAGTACTTC | TRBJ2-7 | 16 | - | TRBV4-1 | TRBD1
CASSLDGTAWYNEQFF | TGTGCCAGCAGCTTAGATGGGACAGCCTGGTACAATGAGCAGTTCTTC | TRBJ2-1 | 16 | - | TRBV11-2 | TRBD1
CASRGLAAEGETQYF | TGTGCCAGCAGGGGCCTAGCGGCCGAGGGGGAGACCCAGTACTTC | TRBJ2-5 | 15 | - | TRBV2 | TRBD2
CASSVTGYQPQHF | TGTGCCAGCAGTGTTACAGGATATCAGCCCCAGCATTTT | TRBJ1-5 | 13 | - | TRBV27 | -
CASGLGQASTDTQYF | TGTGCTAGTGGTTTGGGACAGGCGAGCACAGATACGCAGTATTTT | TRBJ2-3 | 15 | once | TRBV12-5 | -
CASGKGDYEQYF | TGTGCCAGCGGGAAGGGGGATTACGAGCAGTACTTC | TRBJ2-7 | 12 | - | TRBV7-9 | -
CASSRGTALGNTIYF | TGTGCCAGCAGTCGCGGGACAGCTTTAGGAAACACCATATATTTT | TRBJ1-3 | 15 | - | TRBV6-1 | TRBD1
CASSILADTQYF | TGTGCCAGTAGTATACTCGCAGATACGCAGTATTTT | TRBJ2-3 | 12 | - | TRBV19 | -
CASSSPGLAGGFYEQYF | TGCGCCAGCAGCTCTCCGGGACTAGCGGGAGGATTCTACGAGCAGTACTTC | TRBJ2-7 | 17 | - | TRBV4-1 | TRBD2
CASSGAYRALNSPLHF | TGTGCCAGTTCTGGGGCTTACAGGGCCTTAAATTCACCCCTCCACTTT | TRBJ1-6 | 16 | few | TRBV9 | -
CASSWGRMNTEAFF | TGTGCCAGCAGCTGGGGCAGGATGAACACTGAAGCTTTCTTT | TRBJ1-1 | 14 | - | TRBV7-9 | -
CASSLLSGGITDTQYF | TGCGCCAGCAGCCTCCTAAGCGGGGGGATAACAGATACGCAGTATTTT | TRBJ2-3 | 16 | - | TRBV4-3 | TRBD2
CASSPGTSGVYNEQFF | TGTGCCAGCAGCCCAGGGACTAGCGGGGTCTACAATGAGCAGTTCTTC | TRBJ2-1 | 16 | once | TRBV7-7 | TRBD2
CASSRVNGTLTYEQYF | TGTGCCAGCAGCCGAGTCAACGGGACTCTAACCTACGAGCAGTACTTC | TRBJ2-7 | 16 | - | TRBV7-2 | -
CASSLDLGGGAYEQYF | TGTGCCAGCAGCTTGGACCTAGGCGGGGGGGCCTACGAGCAGTACTTC | TRBJ2-7 | 16 | - | TRBV5-4 | TRBD2
CASSPQTGLQLNYGYTF | TGTGCCAGCAGCCCGCAGACAGGGCTCCAGCTAAACTATGGCTACACCTTC | TRBJ1-2 | 17 | - | TRBV7-8 | TRBD1
CATSRDKGRGNEQFF | TGTGCCACCAGCAGAGATAAGGGCAGGGGCAATGAGCAGTTCTTC | TRBJ2-1 | 15 | - | TRBV15 | -
CASSLSRGYGNEQFF | TGTGCCAGCAGTTTATCCAGGGGTTACGGCAATGAGCAGTTCTTC | TRBJ2-1 | 15 | - | TRBV27 | -
CASSSPPAGLPTGELFF | TGTGCCAGCAGCTCCCCCCCGGCGGGACTTCCCACCGGGGAGCTGTTTTTT | TRBJ2-2 | 17 | - | TRBV7-3 | -
CASTGQESSYNSPLHF | TGTGCCAGTACGGGACAGGAGAGCTCCTATAATTCACCCCTCCACTTT | TRBJ1-6 | 16 | - | TRBV19 | TRBD1
CASLQGPYGYTF | TGTGCCAGCTTACAGGGGCCCTATGGCTACACCTTC | TRBJ1-2 | 12 | - | TRBV10-3 | TRBD1
CAWDTSGFSTDTQYF | TGTGCCTGGGACACTAGCGGGTTTAGCACAGATACGCAGTATTTT | TRBJ2-3 | 15 | - | TRBV30 | TRBD2
CASRPYPDGTYEQYF | TGTGCCAGCAGGCCTTATCCGGACGGGACCTACGAGCAGTACTTC | TRBJ2-7 | 15 | few | TRBV2 | -